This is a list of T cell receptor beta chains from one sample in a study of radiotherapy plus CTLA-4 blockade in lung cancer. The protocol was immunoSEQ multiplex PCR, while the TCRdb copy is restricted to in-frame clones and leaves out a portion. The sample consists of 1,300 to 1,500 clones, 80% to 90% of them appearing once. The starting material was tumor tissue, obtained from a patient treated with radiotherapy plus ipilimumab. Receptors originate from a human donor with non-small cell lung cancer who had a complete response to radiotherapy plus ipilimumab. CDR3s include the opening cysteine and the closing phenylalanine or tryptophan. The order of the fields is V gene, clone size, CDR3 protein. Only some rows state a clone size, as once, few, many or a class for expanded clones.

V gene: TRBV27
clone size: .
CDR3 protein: CASSKISGVTYNEQFF

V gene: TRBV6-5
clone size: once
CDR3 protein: CASSYSGRGTDTQYF

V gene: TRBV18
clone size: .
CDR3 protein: CASSGTSGARDTQYF

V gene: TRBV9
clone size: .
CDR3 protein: CASSVRLQETQYF

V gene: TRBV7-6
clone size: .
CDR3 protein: CASSRVLSAEQYF

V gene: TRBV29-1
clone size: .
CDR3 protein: CSVERESTNTQYF

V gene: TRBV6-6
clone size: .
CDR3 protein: CASRNPGLAIEQFF

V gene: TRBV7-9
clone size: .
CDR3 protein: CASREGDSPLHF

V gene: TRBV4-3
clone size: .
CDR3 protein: CASSQEFGETYEQYF

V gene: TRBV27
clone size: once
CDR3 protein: CASSPLTVLSNQPQHF

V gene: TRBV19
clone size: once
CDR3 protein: CASIQGVGQGYGYTF

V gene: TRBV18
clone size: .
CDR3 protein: CASSPRGLAVVDTQYF

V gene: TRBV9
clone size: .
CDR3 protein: CASSSLDSYEQYF

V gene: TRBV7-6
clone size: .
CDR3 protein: CASSKGGLAHNNEQFF

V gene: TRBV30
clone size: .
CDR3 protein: CAWSGGQTEELSNQPQHF

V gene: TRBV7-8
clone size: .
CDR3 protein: CASSTDRLGYTF

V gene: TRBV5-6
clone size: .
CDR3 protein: CATNRGGSYGYTF

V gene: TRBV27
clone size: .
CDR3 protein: CASSPSPGTGGGTGELFF

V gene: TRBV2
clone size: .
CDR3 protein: CASRGTHYTEAFF